One and the same sample provided the 10 T cell receptor beta chains below, sequenced in a study of cytomegalovirus exposure and HLA in healthy donors. Produced via immunoSEQ multiplex PCR; TCRdb's table is partial and in-frame only. The data hold about 140,000 clones, with roughly 93% observed a single time. What was sequenced was PBMCs. Receptors were obtained from a young man in good health and CMV-seropositive.

This chain connects TRBV7-9 to TRBJ1-6; no clear D gene. The CDR3 runs to 13 residues. Germline CDR1 is SEHNR and CDR2 is FQNEAQ (reference sequence). V was trimmed by 0 bases and J by 9 bases, leaving 6 bases between them. The CDR3: CASSLASGSPLHF. CDR3 bases: TGTGCCAGCAGCTTAGCGTCAGGTTCACCCCTCCACTTT. The variable domain in full, with the rest retrieved from reference TRBV7-9 and TRBJ1-6, is DTGVSQNPRHKITKRGQNVTFRCDPISEHNRLYWYRQTLGQGPEFLTYFQNEAQLEKSRLLSDRFSAERPKGSFSTLEIQRTEQGDSAMYLCASSLASGSPLHFGNGTRLTVT.

DNA of the CDR3: TGTGCCAGCTCACCCGGACAACTCACTGAAGCTTTCTTT. Amino acids: CASSPGQLTEAFF. This rearrangement joins TRBV18 to TRBJ1-1; tentatively, D is TRBD1 (5 bases). With 3 bases removed from V and 4 bases from J, the gap between germline ends came to 9 bases. CDR1 is KGHSH and CDR2 is LQKENI in the germline V gene. The CDR3 length is 13 residues.

The gene calls are TRBV7-6 and TRBJ2-7, with D unresolved. Per germline, CDR1 SGHVS and CDR2 FNYEAQ. V lost 3 bases and J 5 bases, leaving 20 bases between the germline ends. The CDR3 covers 16 residues. The CDR3 region has the DNA TGTGCCAGCAGCTTCCTTACCGCAGACACGGTTGACGAGCAGTACTTC. Translating it yields CASSFLTADTVDEQYF.

The chain employs TRBV30 and TRBJ2-1, with D maybe TRBD1 (5 bases). Trimming removed 0 bases from V and 10 bases from J, with 16 bases in between. CDR3 size: 14 residues. CDR1 and CDR2 from the germline V gene are GTSNPN and SVGIG (reference sequence). The CDR3 sequence is CAWSVLVGVDEQFF. The CDR3 coding sequence is TGTGCCTGGAGTGTCCTCGTAGGGGTAGACGAGCAGTTCTTC.

Notes on this clone: A junction end diverges from the germline sequence, so it may reflect a read error. The genes are TRBV27 and TRBJ2-3; D is perhaps TRBD1 (6 bases). CDR3 length equals 15 residues. Looked up from germline, CDR1 is MNHEY and CDR2 is SMNVEV (reference sequence). CDR3 amino acids: CATSLAPRGTDTQYF. The DNA for the CDR3 is TGTGCCACCAGTTTGGCACCTAGGGGGACAGATACGCAGTATTTT.

The table lists this clone with a few counts. At the DNA level, this CDR3 is encoded by other sequences in the same sample as well. The CDR3 spells CAWIMNTEAFF. In nucleotides, the CDR3 is TGTGCCTGGATAATGAACACTGAAGCTTTCTTT. The rearrangement links TRBV30 to TRBJ1-1; D ambiguous. The CDR3 extends over 11 amino acids. Germline lookup yields CDR1 GTSNPN and CDR2 SVGIG (reference sequence). Trimming removed 4 bases from V and 0 bases from J, with 3 bases in between.

The chain couples TRBV2 to TRBJ2-2; the match to TRBD2 covers 9 bases. Germline V gene data show CDR1 as SNHLY and CDR2 as FYNNEI. After removal of 3 bases from V and 4 bases from J, the junction contained 3 bases not matched to a gene. This CDR3 spans 15 amino acids. The chain's CDR3 is CASSDGLASTGELFF. CDR3 DNA sequence: TGTGCCAGCAGTGACGGACTAGCGAGCACCGGGGAGCTGTTTTTT. The full variable domain, its missing parts supplied by reference TRBV2 and TRBJ2-2, is EPEVTQTPSHQVTQMGQEVILRCVPISNHLYFYWYRQILGQKVEFLVSFYNNEISEKSEIFDDQFSVERPDGSNFTLKIRSTKLEDSAMYFCASSDGLASTGELFFGEGSRLTVL.

This rearrangement joins TRBV7-6 to TRBJ2-1; TRBD2 matches 14 bases. CDR3 size: 16 residues. The V and J ends lost 3 bases and 7 bases, in that order; junction bases with no gene match: 5. In germline, CDR1 is SGHVS, CDR2 FNYEAQ. CDR3 DNA: TGTGCCAGCAGCTTTGGGACTAGCGGGAGAGAAAATGAGCAGTTCTTC. Translation: CASSFGTSGRENEQFF.

This clone was detected only once. The chain uses TRBV7-9 and TRBJ2-5; 7 nucleotides agree with TRBD2. V shed 6 bases and J 3 bases; nucleotides not matched to a gene: 13. This CDR3 comprises 16 residues. CDR1 and CDR2 (germline): SEHNR, FQNEAQ (reference sequence). CDR3 region: CASRFMAGEGEETQYF. The CDR3, as DNA: TGTGCCAGCAGGTTTATGGCGGGAGAAGGGGAAGAGACCCAGTACTTC.

This clone is a singleton in its sample. A read error may account for a junction end that differs from germline. CDR3 in amino acids: CASSQDVRGNPEAFF. The CDR3 DNA sequence: TGTGCCAGCAGCCAAGACGTCAGGGGGAACCCTGAAGCTTTCTTT. The chain employs TRBV4-2 and TRBJ1-1, with 7 bases that match TRBD1. The CDR3 runs 15 residues. Looked up from germline, CDR1 is LGHNA and CDR2 is YNFKEQ.